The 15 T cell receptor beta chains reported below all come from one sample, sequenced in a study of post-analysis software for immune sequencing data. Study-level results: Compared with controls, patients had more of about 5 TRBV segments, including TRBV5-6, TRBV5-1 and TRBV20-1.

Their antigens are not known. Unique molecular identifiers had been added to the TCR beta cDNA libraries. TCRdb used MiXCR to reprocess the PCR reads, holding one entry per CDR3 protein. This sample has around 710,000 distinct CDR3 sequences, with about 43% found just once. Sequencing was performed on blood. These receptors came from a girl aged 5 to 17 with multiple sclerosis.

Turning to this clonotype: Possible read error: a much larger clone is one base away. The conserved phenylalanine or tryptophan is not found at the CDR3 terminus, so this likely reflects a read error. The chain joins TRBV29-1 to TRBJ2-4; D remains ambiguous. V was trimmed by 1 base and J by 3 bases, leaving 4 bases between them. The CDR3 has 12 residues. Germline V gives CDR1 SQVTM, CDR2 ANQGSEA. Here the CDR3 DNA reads TGCAGCGTTGAAGGGAGCAAAAACATTCAGTACTCC. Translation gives CSVEGSKNIQYS.

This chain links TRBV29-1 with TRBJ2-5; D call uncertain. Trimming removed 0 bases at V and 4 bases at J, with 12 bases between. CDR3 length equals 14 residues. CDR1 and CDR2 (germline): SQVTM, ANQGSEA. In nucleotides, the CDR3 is TGCAGCGTTGAAGATCTGGCTTTTAGAGAGACCCAGTACTTC. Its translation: CSVEDLAFRETQYF.

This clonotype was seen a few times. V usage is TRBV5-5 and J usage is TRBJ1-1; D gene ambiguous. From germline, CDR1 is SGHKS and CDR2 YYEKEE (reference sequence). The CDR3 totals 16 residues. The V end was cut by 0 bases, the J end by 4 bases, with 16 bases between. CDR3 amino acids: CASSLVSGKGRTEAFF. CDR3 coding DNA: TGTGCCAGCAGCTTGGTCTCGGGGAAGGGTCGCACTGAAGCTTTCTTT.

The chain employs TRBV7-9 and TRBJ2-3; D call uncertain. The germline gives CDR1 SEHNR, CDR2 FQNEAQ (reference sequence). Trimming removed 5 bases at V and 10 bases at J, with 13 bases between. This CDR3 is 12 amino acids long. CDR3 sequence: CASSPGTAAQYF. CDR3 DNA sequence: TGTGCCAGCAGCCCCGGCACTGCGGCGCAGTATTTT.

CDR3 protein: CATSGQGDYQPQHF. The CDR3 DNA reads as TGTGCCACCAGTGGGCAGGGAGATTATCAGCCCCAGCATTTT. The rearrangement joins TRBV24-1 to TRBJ1-5; maybe TRBD1 (5 bases). V was pared by 5 bases and J by 5 bases, with 12 bases between. The V gene's germline CDR1 is KGHDR and CDR2 SFDVKD. The CDR3 extends over 14 amino acids.

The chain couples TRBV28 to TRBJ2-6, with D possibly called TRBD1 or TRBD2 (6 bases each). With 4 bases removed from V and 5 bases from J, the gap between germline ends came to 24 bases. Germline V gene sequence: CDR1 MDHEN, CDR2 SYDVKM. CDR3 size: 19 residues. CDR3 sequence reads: CASSSVLGAEGSRANVLTF. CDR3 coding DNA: TGTGCCAGCAGTTCAGTTTTGGGGGCGGAGGGTAGCCGGGCCAACGTCCTGACTTTC.

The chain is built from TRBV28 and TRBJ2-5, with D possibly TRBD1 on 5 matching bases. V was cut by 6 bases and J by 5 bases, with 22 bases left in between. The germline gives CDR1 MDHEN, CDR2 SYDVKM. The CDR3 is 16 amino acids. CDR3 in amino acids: CASSILGPSPGETQYF. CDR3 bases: TGTGCCAGCAGCATCCTGGGGCCCAGCCCCGGGGAGACCCAGTACTTC.

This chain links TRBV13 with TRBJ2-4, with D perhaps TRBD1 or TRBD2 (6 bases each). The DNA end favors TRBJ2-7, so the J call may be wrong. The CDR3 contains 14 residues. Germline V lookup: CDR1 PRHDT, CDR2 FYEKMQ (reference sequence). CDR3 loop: CASSSGAGVNEQYF. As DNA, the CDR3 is TGTGCCAGCAGCTCGGGGGCAGGGGTCAACGAGCAGTACTTC.

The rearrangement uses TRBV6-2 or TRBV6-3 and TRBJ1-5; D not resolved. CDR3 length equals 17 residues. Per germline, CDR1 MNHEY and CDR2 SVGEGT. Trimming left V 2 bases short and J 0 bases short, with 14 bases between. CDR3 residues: CASSYGIRGGSNQPQHF. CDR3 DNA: TGTGCCAGCAGTTACGGGATCCGGGGTGGTAGCAATCAGCCCCAGCATTTT.

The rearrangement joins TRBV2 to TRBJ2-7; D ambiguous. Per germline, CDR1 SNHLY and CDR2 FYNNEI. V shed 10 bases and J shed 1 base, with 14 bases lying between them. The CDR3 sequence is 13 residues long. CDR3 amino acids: CATRVGQSYEQYF. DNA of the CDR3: TGTGCCACCCGAGTAGGGCAATCCTACGAGCAGTACTTC.

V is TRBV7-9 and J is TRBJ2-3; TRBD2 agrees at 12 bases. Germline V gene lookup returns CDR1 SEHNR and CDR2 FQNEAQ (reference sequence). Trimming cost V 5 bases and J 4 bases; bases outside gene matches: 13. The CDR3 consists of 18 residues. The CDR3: CASSPGLAGTIGPDTQYF. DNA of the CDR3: TGTGCCAGCAGCCCTGGACTAGCGGGAACGATTGGTCCAGATACGCAGTATTTT. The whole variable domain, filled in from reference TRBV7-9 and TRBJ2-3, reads DTGVSQNPRHKITKRGQNVTFRCDPISEHNRLYWYRQTLGQGPEFLTYFQNEAQLEKSRLLSDRFSAERPKGSFSTLEIQRTEQGDSAMYLCASSPGLAGTIGPDTQYFGPGTRLTVL.

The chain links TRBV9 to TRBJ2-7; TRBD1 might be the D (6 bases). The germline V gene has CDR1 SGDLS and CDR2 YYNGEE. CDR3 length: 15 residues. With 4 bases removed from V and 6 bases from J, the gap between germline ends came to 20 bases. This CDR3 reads CASSRGGTTPAEQYF. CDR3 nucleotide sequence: TGTGCCAGCAGCAGGGGTGGGACAACACCCGCCGAGCAGTACTTC.

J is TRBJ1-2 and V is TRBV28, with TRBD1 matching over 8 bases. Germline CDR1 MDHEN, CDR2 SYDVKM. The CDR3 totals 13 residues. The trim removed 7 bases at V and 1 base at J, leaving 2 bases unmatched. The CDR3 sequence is CASMGQVNYGYTF. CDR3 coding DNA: TGTGCCAGCATGGGACAGGTTAACTATGGCTACACCTTC.

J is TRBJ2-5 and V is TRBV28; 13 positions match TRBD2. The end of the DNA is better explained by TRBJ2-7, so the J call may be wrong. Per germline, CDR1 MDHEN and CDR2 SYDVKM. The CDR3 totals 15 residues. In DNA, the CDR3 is TGTGCCAGCAGTGCGGGACTAGCGGGGATCGACGAGCAGTACTTC. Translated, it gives CASSAGLAGIDEQYF.

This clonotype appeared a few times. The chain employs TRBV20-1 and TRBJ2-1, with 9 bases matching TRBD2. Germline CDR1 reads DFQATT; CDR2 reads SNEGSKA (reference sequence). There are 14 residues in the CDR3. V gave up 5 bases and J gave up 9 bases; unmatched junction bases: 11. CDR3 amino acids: CSALWAGGPIEQFF. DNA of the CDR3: TGCAGTGCTCTTTGGGCGGGAGGGCCGATTGAGCAGTTCTTC.